These 22 T cell receptor beta chains were sequenced from one sample in a study of sequential checkpoint blockade in melanoma. Regarding treatment: randomized to nivolumab then ipilimumab (arm A) or the reverse (arm B). Libraries were prepared by immunoSEQ multiplex PCR; TCRdb keeps only in-frame clonotypes and omits some of them. Among about 40,000 clones listed, more than 80% were seen once. The material was CD8+ T cells sorted from blood (inferred from file names), obtained from a patient given nivolumab and ipilimumab in sequence. These receptors were obtained from a human donor with melanoma.

J is TRBJ2-7 and V is TRBV7-2; D is unresolved. With 4 bases removed from V and 2 bases from J, the gap between germline ends came to 6 bases. This CDR3 is 12 amino acids long. Germline lookup yields CDR1 SGHTA and CDR2 FQGNSA. CDR3 sequence: CASSSVPYEQYF. The CDR3 coding sequence is TGTGCCAGCAGCTCCGTCCCCTACGAGCAGTACTTC.

The chain has TRBV21-1 and TRBJ2-7; no check of the table's D call, TRBD1, against the DNA was made. TRBV21-1 is recorded as a pseudogene. The CDR3 covers 16 residues. The CDR3 region has the DNA TGTGCCAGCAGCAAGGTTTGCAGGGATTGGTCCTACGAGCAGTACTTC. It yields the protein CASSKVCRDWSYEQYF.

The chain combines TRBV7-9 with TRBJ2-7; no firm D call. Per the germline V gene, CDR1 is SEHNR and CDR2 is FQNEAQ (reference sequence). The CDR3 runs to 15 residues. The V and J ends lost 1 base and 4 bases respectively, with 14 bases between them. The CDR3 DNA sequence: TGTGCCAGCAGCTTAGAGGCAAGACCTAGGTACGAGCAGTACTTC. Encoded protein: CASSLEARPRYEQYF.

The chain has TRBV7-3 and TRBJ1-3; the match to TRBD1 covers 7 bases. Trimming cost V 3 bases and J 0 bases; bases outside gene matches: 17. This CDR3 contains 20 residues. In germline, CDR1 is SGHTA, CDR2 FQGTGA. CDR3 coding DNA: TGTGCCAGCAGCTTGCGGGACAGAAGACCGAAGTTCCTCTCTGGAAACACCATATATTTT. Amino acid sequence: CASSLRDRRPKFLSGNTIYF.

This sequence joins TRBV27 and TRBJ2-1, with D perhaps matching TRBD1 (6 bases). The CDR3 runs 15 residues. V lost 3 bases and J lost 3, with 12 bases in between. Germline V gives CDR1 MNHEY, CDR2 SMNVEV (reference sequence). The CDR3: CASSLSGTFYNEQFF. In DNA, the CDR3 is TGTGCCAGCAGTTTGAGTGGGACATTCTACAATGAGCAGTTCTTC.

V and J are TRBV27 and TRBJ2-5, with 7 bases matching TRBD2. The CDR3 loop spans 15 amino acids. Germline V gene data show CDR1 as MNHEY and CDR2 as SMNVEV (reference sequence). V dropped 2 bases and J dropped 4; count of bases not matched to a gene: 7. CDR3 amino acids: CASSLDGGGRETQYF. In DNA, the CDR3 is TGTGCCAGCAGTTTAGATGGCGGGGGTCGAGAGACCCAGTACTTC.

This clone was observed a handful of times. V gene TRBV6-4 combines with J gene TRBJ2-7; D unresolved. CDR1 MRHNA and CDR2 SNTAGT come from the germline V gene. The V gene lost 5 bases and the J gene lost 0 bases, with 11 bases spanning the gap. CDR3 length equals 14 residues. Written as DNA, the CDR3 is TGTGCCAGCAGTTCTACAGCATACTCCTACGAGCAGTACTTC. This sequence encodes CASSSTAYSYEQYF.

In its sample, this clone is medium-sized. The chain uses TRBV5-6 and TRBJ2-5; a possible D gene is TRBD1 (5 bases). Per the germline V gene, CDR1 is SGHDT and CDR2 is YYEEEE. With 2 bases removed from V and 10 bases from J, the gap between germline ends came to 18 bases. The CDR3 runs to 14 residues. CDR3 in DNA: TGTGCCAGCAGCTTAGGCCAGGGCCCCACGGGCCAGTACTTC. It is translated as CASSLGQGPTGQYF.

The chain has TRBV7-9 and TRBJ2-7, with D maybe TRBD1 (5 bases). Germline V gene lookup returns CDR1 SEHNR and CDR2 FQNEAQ (reference sequence). This CDR3 has 14 residues. V lost 2 bases, J lost 3 bases, and 11 bases lay in between. The CDR3 nucleotides read TGTGCCAGCAGCTTAATAAACAGGTTCTACGAGCAGTACTTC. It codes for CASSLINRFYEQYF.

The chain recombines TRBV15 with TRBJ2-2, with a possible D match to TRBD2 (6 bases). The germline CDR1 and CDR2 sequences are LNHNV and YYDKDF (reference sequence). The CDR3 contains 17 residues. The germline V and J ends were trimmed by 3 bases and 2 bases, with 16 bases remaining between them. The CDR3 sequence is CATSRNRLALNTGELFF. The CDR3 DNA sequence: TGTGCCACCAGCAGGAACCGGCTAGCGCTAAACACCGGGGAGCTGTTTTTT.

The V gene is TRBV4-3, the J gene TRBJ2-2, with 9 nucleotides matching TRBD2. Germline CDR1 LGHNA, CDR2 YSLEER. This CDR3 spans 17 amino acids. V dropped 4 bases and J dropped 0; count of bases not matched to a gene: 6. CDR3 sequence reads: CASSLAGGPPNTGELFF. CDR3 in DNA: TGCGCCAGCAGCCTCGCGGGAGGGCCCCCGAACACCGGGGAGCTGTTTTTT.

The rearrangement uses TRBV2 and TRBJ2-1, with D possibly being TRBD2 (6 bases). This CDR3 is 15 amino acids long. CDR1 is SNHLY and CDR2 is FYNNEI in the germline V gene. The germline V and J ends were trimmed by 6 bases and 12 bases, with 24 bases remaining between them. The CDR3 sequence: CASRNPLGTPMGQFF. The DNA for the CDR3 is TGTGCCAGCAGGAACCCTCTCGGGACTCCAATGGGGCAGTTCTTC.

The chain's CDR3 is CASSPRGGRFWETQYF. The CDR3, as DNA: TGTGCCAGCAGCCCGAGGGGGGGCAGGTTTTGGGAGACCCAGTACTTC. This rearrangement joins TRBV7-3 to TRBJ2-5, with D perhaps matching TRBD2 (7 bases). The germline CDR1 and CDR2 sequences are SGHTA and FQGTGA. The CDR3 covers 16 residues. Trimming removed 5 bases from V and 5 bases from J, with 21 bases in between.

The rearrangement links TRBV5-1 to TRBJ1-1, with 9 bases lining up with TRBD1. V was clipped by 0 bases and J by 6 bases; unmatched bases: 27. Germline V gene data show CDR1 as SGHRS and CDR2 as YFSETQ. The CDR3 sequence is 22 residues long. The DNA for the CDR3 is TGCGCCAGCAGCTTGGGCTTCCGGGGAGAACTGGACAGGGGCCCCTCCATGGCTGAAGCTTTCTTT. This gives the protein CASSLGFRGELDRGPSMAEAFF.

The rearrangement joins TRBV18 to TRBJ2-5; 15 bases line up with TRBD2. This CDR3 comprises 18 residues. The V gene end was trimmed by 6 bases and the J gene end by 5 bases; junction bases not matched to a gene: 13. Germline V gene sequence: CDR1 KGHSH, CDR2 LQKENI. The CDR3: CASSLRTSGRANSETQYF. CDR3 DNA: TGTGCCAGCTCCCTCCGGACTAGCGGGAGGGCTAATTCCGAGACCCAGTACTTC.

The chain recombines TRBV30 with TRBJ1-1, with 9 nucleotides matching TRBD1. V dropped 3 bases and J dropped 5; count of bases not matched to a gene: 10. Per the germline V gene, CDR1 is GTSNPN and CDR2 is SVGIG (reference sequence). The CDR3 has 15 residues. The CDR3 loop is CAWRKGDRVRTEAFF. The CDR3 nucleotides read TGTGCCTGGAGAAAAGGGGACAGGGTGAGGACTGAAGCTTTCTTT.

This rearrangement joins TRBV4-3 to TRBJ1-5; 9 nucleotides match TRBD1. V lost 0 bases, J lost 3 bases, and 6 bases stayed unmatched. CDR1 is LGHNA, CDR2 YSLEER, per germline. This CDR3 spans 17 amino acids. DNA for the CDR3: TGCGCCAGCAGCCAAGATCGAGGGACAGGGAACAATCAGCCCCAGCATTTT. Amino acid sequence: CASSQDRGTGNNQPQHF.

J is TRBJ2-1 and V is TRBV21-1; the table names TRBD1, a call not compared with the DNA. TRBV21-1 is a known pseudogene. CDR3 length: 15 residues. In nucleotides, the CDR3 is TGTGCCAGCTCCTACGCCGACAGGGGGCATCGTGAGCAGTTCTTC. This sequence encodes CASSYADRGHREQFF.

V usage is TRBV29-1 and J usage is TRBJ2-2, with TRBD1 matching over 8 bases. With V trimmed by 4 bases and J by 5 bases, 6 bases remained unmatched. CDR1 is SQVTM, CDR2 ANQGSEA, per germline. This CDR3 is built from 14 residues. Here the CDR3 DNA reads TGCAGCGTTGTCGACAGGGGAAGTACCGGGGAGCTGTTTTTT. Its protein product is CSVVDRGSTGELFF.

This chain links TRBV29-1 with TRBJ2-1; D unclear. Germline lookup yields CDR1 SQVTM and CDR2 ANQGSEA. With 3 bases removed from V and 8 bases from J, the gap between germline ends came to 2 bases. The CDR3 is made up of 9 amino acids. The CDR3 region is CSVDYEQFF. CDR3 in DNA: TGCAGCGTTGACTATGAGCAGTTCTTC.

The chain combines TRBV2 with TRBJ1-2, with 8 bases identical to TRBD1. Losses at the gene ends were 6 bases for V and 0 bases for J; bases not matched to a gene: 3. Germline-derived CDR1 and CDR2 are SNHLY and FYNNEI. This CDR3 spans 14 amino acids. CDR3: CASRPDRANYGYTF. CDR3 coding DNA: TGTGCCAGCAGGCCGGACAGGGCTAACTATGGCTACACCTTC.

The chain couples TRBV5-6 to TRBJ2-7; TRBD1 aligns across 7 bases. Looked up from germline, CDR1 is SGHDT and CDR2 is YYEEEE. J gave up 3 bases and V 4 bases, and 4 bases lay outside the gene matches. The CDR3 consists of 13 residues. Here the CDR3 reads CASSRDSYYEQYV. The CDR3 DNA reads TGTGCCAGCAGCCGGGACAGCTACTACGAGCAGTACGTC.